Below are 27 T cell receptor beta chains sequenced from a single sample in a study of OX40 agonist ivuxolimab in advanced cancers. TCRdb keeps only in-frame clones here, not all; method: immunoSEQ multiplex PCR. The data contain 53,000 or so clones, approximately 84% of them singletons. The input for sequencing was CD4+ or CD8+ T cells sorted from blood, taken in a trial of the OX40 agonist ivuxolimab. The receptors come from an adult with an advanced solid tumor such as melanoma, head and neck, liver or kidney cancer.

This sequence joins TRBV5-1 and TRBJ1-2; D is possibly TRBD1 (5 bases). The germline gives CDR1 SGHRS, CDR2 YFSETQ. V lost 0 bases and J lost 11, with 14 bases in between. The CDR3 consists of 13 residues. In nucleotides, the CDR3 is TGCGCCAGCAGCTTGGACGGGGCAATGAGGTACACCTTC. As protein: CASSLDGAMRYTF.

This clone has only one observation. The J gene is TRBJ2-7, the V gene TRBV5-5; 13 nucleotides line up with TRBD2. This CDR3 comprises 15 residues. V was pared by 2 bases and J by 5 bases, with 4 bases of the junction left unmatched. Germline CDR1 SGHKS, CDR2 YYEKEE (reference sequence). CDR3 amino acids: CASSFRLAGGNEQYF. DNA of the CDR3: TGTGCCAGCAGCTTTCGACTAGCGGGAGGTAACGAGCAGTACTTC. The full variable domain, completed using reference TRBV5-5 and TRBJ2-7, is DAGVTQSPTHLIKTRGQQVTLRCSPISGHKSVSWYQQVLGQGPQFIFQYYEKEERGRGNFPDRFSARQFPNYSSELNVNALLLGDSALYLCASSFRLAGGNEQYFGPGTRLTVT.

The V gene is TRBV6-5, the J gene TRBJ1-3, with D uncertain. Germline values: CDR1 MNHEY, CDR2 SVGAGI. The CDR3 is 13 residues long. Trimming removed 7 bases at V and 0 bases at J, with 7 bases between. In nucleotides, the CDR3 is TGTGCCAGCATGGCAGACTCTGGAAACACCATATATTTT. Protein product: CASMADSGNTIYF.

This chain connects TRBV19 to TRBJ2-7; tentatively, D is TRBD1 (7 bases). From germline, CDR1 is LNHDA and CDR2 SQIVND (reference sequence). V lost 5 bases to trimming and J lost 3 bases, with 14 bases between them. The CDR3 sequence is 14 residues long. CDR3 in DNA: TGTGCCAGTAGTTCCCAGGGGGGCCACTACGAGCAGTACTTC. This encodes CASSSQGGHYEQYF.

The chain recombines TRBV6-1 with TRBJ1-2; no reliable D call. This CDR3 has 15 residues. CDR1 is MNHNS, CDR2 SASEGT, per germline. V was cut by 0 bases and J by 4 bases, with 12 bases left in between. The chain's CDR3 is CASSEALLKFYGYTF. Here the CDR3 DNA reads TGTGCCAGCAGTGAAGCGCTGTTGAAGTTCTATGGCTACACCTTC.

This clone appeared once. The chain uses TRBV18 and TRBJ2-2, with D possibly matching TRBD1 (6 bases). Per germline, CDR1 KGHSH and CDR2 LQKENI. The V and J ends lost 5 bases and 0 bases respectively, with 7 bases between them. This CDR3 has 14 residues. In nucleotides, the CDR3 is TGTGCCAGCTCAAGGACAGCGAACACCGGGGAGCTGTTTTTT. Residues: CASSRTANTGELFF.

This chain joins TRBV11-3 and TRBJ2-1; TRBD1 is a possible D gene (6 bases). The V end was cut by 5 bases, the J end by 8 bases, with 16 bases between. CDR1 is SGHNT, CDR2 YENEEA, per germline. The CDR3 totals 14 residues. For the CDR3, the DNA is TGTGCCAGCAGCCAGGCCCCCACAGGGCATGAGCAGTTCTTC. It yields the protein CASSQAPTGHEQFF.

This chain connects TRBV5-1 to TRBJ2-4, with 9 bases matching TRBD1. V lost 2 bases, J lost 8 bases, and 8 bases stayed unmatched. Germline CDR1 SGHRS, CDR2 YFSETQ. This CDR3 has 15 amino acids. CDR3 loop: CASSLGQGRKDIQYF. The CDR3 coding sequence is TGCGCCAGCAGCTTAGGACAGGGGAGAAAGGACATTCAGTACTTC.

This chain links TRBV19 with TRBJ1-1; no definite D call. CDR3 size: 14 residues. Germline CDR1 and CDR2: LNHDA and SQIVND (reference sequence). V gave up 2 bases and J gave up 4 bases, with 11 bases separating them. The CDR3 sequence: CASSINVAGTEAFF. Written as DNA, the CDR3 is TGTGCCAGTAGTATAAATGTGGCGGGCACTGAAGCTTTCTTT. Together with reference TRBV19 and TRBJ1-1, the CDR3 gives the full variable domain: DGGITQSPKYLFRKEGQNVTLSCEQNLNHDAMYWYRQDPGQGLRLIYYSQIVNDFQKGDIAEGYSVSREKKESFPLTVTSAQKNPTAFYLCASSINVAGTEAFFGQGTRLTVV.

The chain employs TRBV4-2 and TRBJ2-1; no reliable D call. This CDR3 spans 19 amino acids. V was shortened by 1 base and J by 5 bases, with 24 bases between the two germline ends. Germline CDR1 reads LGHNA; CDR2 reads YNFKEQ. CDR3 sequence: CASSQGSPSLRTRNNEQFF. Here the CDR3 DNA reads TGTGCCAGCAGCCAAGGTTCTCCTAGTTTGCGGACCCGGAACAATGAGCAGTTCTTC.

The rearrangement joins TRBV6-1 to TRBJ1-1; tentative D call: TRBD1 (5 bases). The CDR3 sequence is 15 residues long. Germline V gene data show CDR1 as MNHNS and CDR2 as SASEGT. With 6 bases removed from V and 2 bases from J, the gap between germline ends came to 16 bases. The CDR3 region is CASSALGVANTEAFF. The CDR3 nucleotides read TGTGCCAGCAGCGCTTTGGGGGTGGCAAACACTGAAGCTTTCTTT.

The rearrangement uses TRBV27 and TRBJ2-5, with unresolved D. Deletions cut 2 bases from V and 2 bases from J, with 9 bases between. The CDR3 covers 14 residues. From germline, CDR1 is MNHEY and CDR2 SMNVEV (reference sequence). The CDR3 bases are TGTGCCAGCAGTTTAGCCCCCCCGCAAGAGACCCAGTACTTC. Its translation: CASSLAPPQETQYF.

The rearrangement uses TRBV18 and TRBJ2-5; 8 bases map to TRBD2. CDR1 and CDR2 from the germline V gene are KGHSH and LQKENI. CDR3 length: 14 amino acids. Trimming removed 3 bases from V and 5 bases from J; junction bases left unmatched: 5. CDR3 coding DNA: TGTGCCAGCTCACCTTCACTAGCGGAGGAGACCCAGTACTTC. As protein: CASSPSLAEETQYF.

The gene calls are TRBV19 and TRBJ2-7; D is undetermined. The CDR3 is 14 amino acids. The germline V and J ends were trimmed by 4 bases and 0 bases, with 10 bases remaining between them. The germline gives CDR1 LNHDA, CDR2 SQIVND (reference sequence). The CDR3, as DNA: TGTGCCAGTAGTAAGGCAGGCCGCTCCTACGAGCAGTACTTC. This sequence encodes CASSKAGRSYEQYF.

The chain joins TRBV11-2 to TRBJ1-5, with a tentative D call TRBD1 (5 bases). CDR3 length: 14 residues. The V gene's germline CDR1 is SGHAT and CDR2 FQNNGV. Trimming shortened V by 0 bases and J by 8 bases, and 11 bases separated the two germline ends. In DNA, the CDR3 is TGTGCCAGCAGCTTAGAGGGGGGGATGAAGCCCCAGCATTTT. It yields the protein CASSLEGGMKPQHF.

CDR3 bases: TGTGCCTGGAGTGCCGACAGTGGTAATGAGCAGTTCTTC. This encodes CAWSADSGNEQFF. The chain couples TRBV30 to TRBJ2-1; maybe TRBD1 (5 bases). Trimming stripped 1 base from V and 7 bases from J, with 11 bases between. CDR3 length equals 13 residues. Germline assignment: CDR1 GTSNPN and CDR2 SVGIG (reference sequence).

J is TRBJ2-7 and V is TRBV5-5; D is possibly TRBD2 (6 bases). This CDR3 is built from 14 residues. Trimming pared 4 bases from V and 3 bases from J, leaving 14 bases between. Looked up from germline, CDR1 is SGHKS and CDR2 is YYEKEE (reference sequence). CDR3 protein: CASSLRDFGYEQYF. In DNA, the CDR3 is TGTGCCAGCAGCCTGAGGGACTTCGGCTACGAGCAGTACTTC.

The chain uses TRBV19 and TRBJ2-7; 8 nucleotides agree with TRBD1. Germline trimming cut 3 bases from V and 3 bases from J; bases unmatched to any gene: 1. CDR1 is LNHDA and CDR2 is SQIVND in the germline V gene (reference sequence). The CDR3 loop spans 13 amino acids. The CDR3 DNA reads TGTGCCAGTAGTATTGACAGGGGCTACGAGCAGTACTTC. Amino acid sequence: CASSIDRGYEQYF.

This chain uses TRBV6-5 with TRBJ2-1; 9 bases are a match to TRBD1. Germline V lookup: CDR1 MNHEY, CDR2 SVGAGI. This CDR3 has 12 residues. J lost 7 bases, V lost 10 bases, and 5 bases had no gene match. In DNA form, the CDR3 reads TGTGCCACCGGGACAGGGTTGAATGAGCAGTTCTTC. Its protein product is CATGTGLNEQFF.

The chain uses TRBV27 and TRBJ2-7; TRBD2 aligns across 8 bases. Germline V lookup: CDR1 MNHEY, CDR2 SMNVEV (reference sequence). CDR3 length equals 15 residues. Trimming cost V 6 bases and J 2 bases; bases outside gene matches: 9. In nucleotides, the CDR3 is TGTGCCAGCAGATACTCCGGGACTAGAACCTACGAGCAGTACTTC. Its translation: CASRYSGTRTYEQYF.

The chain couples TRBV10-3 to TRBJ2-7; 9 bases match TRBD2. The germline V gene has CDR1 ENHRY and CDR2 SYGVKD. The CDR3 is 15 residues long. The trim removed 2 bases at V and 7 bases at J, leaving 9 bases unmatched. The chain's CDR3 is CAISELTSGLGEQYF. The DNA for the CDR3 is TGTGCCATCAGTGAGCTGACTAGCGGACTGGGGGAGCAGTACTTC.

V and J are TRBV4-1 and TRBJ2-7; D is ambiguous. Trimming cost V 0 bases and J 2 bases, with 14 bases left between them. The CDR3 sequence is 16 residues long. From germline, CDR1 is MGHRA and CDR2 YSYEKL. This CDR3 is CASSQEHYQTPYEQYF. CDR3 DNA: TGCGCCAGCAGCCAAGAACACTACCAGACCCCCTACGAGCAGTACTTC.

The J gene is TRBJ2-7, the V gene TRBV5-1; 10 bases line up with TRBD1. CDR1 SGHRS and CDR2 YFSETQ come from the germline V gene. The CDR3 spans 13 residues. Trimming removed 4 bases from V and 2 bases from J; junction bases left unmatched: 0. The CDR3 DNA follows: TGCGCCAGCAGCGGGACAGGGGCCTACGAGCAGTACTTC. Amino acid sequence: CASSGTGAYEQYF.

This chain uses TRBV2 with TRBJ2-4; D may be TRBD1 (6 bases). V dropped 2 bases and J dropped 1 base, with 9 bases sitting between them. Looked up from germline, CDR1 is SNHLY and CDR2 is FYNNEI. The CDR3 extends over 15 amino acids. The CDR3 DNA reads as TGTGCCAGCAGTGAAACAGGGACGGCCAAAAACATTCAGTACTTC. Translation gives CASSETGTAKNIQYF.

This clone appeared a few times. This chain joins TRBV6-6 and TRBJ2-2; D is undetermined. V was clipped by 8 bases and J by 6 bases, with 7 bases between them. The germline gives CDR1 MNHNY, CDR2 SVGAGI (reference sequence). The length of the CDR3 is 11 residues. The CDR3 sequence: CASSLPGELFF. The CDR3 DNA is TGTGCCAGCTCCCTCCCCGGGGAGCTGTTTTTT.

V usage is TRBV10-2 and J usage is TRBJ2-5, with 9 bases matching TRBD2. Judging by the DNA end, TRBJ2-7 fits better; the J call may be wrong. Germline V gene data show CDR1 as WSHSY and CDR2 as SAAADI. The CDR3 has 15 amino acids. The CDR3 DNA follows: TGCGCCAGCAGTGCGTGGGCTAGCGGGATTGACGAGCAGTACTTC. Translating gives CASSAWASGIDEQYF.

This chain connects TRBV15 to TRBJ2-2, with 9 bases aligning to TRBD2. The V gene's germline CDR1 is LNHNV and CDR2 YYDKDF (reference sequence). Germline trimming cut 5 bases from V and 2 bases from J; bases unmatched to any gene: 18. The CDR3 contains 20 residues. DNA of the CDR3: TGTGCCACCAGCGTCGGGGTCTTAGCGGGAGAAGCCTCAAACACCGGGGAGCTGTTTTTT. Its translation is CATSVGVLAGEASNTGELFF.